The entry that follows covers one T cell receptor (beta chain) sequence. It lacks a known antigen. No qualities accompany the bases; no much larger clone lies one base away. The QIAGEN blood and tissue kit was used to extract genomic DNA from sorted cells, and the DNA was quantified on a NanoDrop 1000. The immunoSEQ platform deep sequenced and quantified TCR alpha and beta chains by multiplex PCR of genomic DNA. Per the source publication's procedure: IMGT gene and region definitions were used to annotate TCR sequences. Out-of-frame rearrangements were used as a proxy for the preselection repertoire and compared with in-frame clonotypes. The iCHAO1 estimator provided with the immunoSEQ platform was used to estimate repertoire size. Clonal inequality was measured with a Gini index on in-frame amino acid clonotypes, based on the Lorenz curve. Shared clonotypes were counted with the intersect function of the R package tcR, and similarity was scored with the Jaccard index. V, J and V-J usage frequencies went into a principal component analysis run with the R prcomp function, with no normalization applied. TCRdb limited this immuneACCESS table to in-frame rearrangements with V and J called. A share of clones is missing; checked studies link under half to unresolved V genes, and the rest is unexplained. The D gene and trimming were derived from the DNA, and the V and J assignments and clone size from that table. The sample has 60,000 to 95,000 clones on record, less than 95% of them singletons. Around 0.15% of the sample comes from the top ten.

This sample is drawn from a study of human versus mouse CDR3 diversity and MHC coevolution (dated by TCRdb to about 2017). About the study as a whole: According to reports, the immunoSEQ assay can detect one in 200,000 T cells and keeps multiplex PCR amplification bias to a minimum. Across the mouse and human samples, each sample yielded between about 5.5 x 10^6 and 1.8 x 10^7 valid reads. Human naive CD4 T cell repertoires served as a reference for TCR selection on multiple MHC II alleles, compared against human-TCR-locus transgenic mice with single MHC II. The human cohort was made up of three healthy volunteer blood donors, who at collection were aged 30 to 39, 40 to 49 and 60 to 70, one donor in each range. General conclusions and limits of the study: Repertoire diversity was not considered directly comparable between humans and mice because human T cells were selected on 5 or 6 MHC II alleles. On average, humans had more CDR3 deletions and insertions than mice did, pointing to greater exonuclease and TdT activity. Among all the groups compared, the lowest clonal inequality scores came from most of the three human donors. According to iCHAO1 estimates, humans had the largest TCR beta repertoire, 1.5 million to 2 million clonotypes, which was attributed likely to selection by multiple MHC II molecules.

Naive CD4 T cells, defined as CD45RO-negative and CD62L-positive, were isolated from PBMCs by fluorescence-activated cell sorting. From each donor, around 54 ml of fresh peripheral blood was taken, and Ficoll density centrifugation was then used to isolate PBMCs. Cell sorting was carried out on a FACSAria III instrument, and a purity above 85% was achieved for all samples. Sequencing used naive CD4+ T cells from blood. Interpreted using the paper, the cell subset or site label stands for: CD45RO-negative CD62L-positive naive CD4 T cells. This clonotype was obtained from a person aged 25 to 75 in good health.

The nucleotide sequence is TGTGCCAGCAGGCAGACTAGCGGGAGGGGTGATACGCAGTATTTT. Translation gives CASRQTSGRGDTQYF. The chain employs TRBV2 and TRBJ2-3; 14 central bases correspond to TRBD2. The germline V end is reduced by 6 bases and the J end by 6 bases; junction bases left unmatched: 5. Looking up the germline V gene yields CDR1 SNHLY and CDR2 FYNNEI. Its CDR3 holds 15 amino acids, cysteine through phenylalanine. Just the 45-base CDR3 DNA is kept, in frame starting at base 1.